This T cell receptor (beta chain) was recovered during a study of blood T cell repertoires in COVID-19. Study information: The analysed material was cDNA or gDNA that came from T cells, B-cell-depleted T cells, or PBMCs.

Germline assignment: CDR1 SGHAT and CDR2 FQNNGV. Deletions cut 1 base from V and 4 bases from J, with 13 bases between. The CDR3 extends over 16 amino acids. Source study methods: Cell counts per sample came from amplifying reference gene primers. Using immunoSEQ multiplex PCR, the repertoire was profiled, and TCRdb retains in-frame clones only, with some absent. V and J calls and clone size are copied from that table; D and trimming were computed from the DNA. The sample holds around 140,000 clones, around 84% seen once. The chain carries TRBV11-2 and TRBJ2-2; tentative D call: TRBD2 (6 bases). The TCR was taken from a woman older than 75 with acute or convalescent COVID-19. Sequenced sample: peripheral blood. The CDR3 sequence is CASSLAPAGITGELFF. The CDR3 nucleotides are TGTGCCAGCAGCTTAGCGCCCGCGGGGATCACCGGGGAGCTGTTTTTT.